This is a list of T cell receptor beta chains from one sample in a study of molecular identifiers for immune sequencing clone quantification. Via MiXCR, TCRdb re-called the PCR reads, giving one row per CDR3 protein. The sample includes tens of thousands of distinct CDR3 sequences, 21% of them seen just once. The material sequenced was naive CD8+ T cells from blood, with Jurkat cell RNA spiked in. These receptors were collected from a human donor in good health. Some libraries in this study had Jurkat cell RNA spiked in. Each CDR3 is given with its conserved first and last residue. The order of the fields is J gene, V gene, clone size, CDR3 length, D gene, CDR3 protein, CDR3 DNA. D genes are given only for firm matches. The size field is filled for only some rows; it gives once, few, many or a size class.

j_call: TRBJ1-1; v_call: TRBV4-1; clone_size: many; cdr3_length: 12; d_call: .; cdr3_aa: CASSRANTEAFF; cdr3_nt: TGCGCCAGCAGCCGGGCCAACACTGAAGCTTTCTTT
j_call: TRBJ1-1; v_call: TRBV9; clone_size: many; cdr3_length: 14; d_call: .; cdr3_aa: CASSVGPGETEAFF; cdr3_nt: TGTGCCAGCAGCGTAGGGCCCGGGGAAACTGAAGCTTTCTTT
j_call: TRBJ2-2; v_call: TRBV27; clone_size: many; cdr3_length: 14; d_call: .; cdr3_aa: CASSLVVNTGELFF; cdr3_nt: TGTGCCAGCAGTTTAGTAGTGAACACCGGGGAGCTGTTTTTT
j_call: TRBJ1-3; v_call: TRBV11-2; clone_size: .; cdr3_length: 14; d_call: .; cdr3_aa: CASSQPTSGNTIYF; cdr3_nt: TGTGCCAGCAGCCAACCAACCTCTGGAAACACCATATATTTT
j_call: TRBJ2-7; v_call: TRBV6-6; clone_size: many; cdr3_length: 16; d_call: .; cdr3_aa: CASSYSGRVSGDEQYF; cdr3_nt: TGTGCCAGCAGTTACTCAGGCCGTGTCAGTGGGGACGAGCAGTACTTC
j_call: TRBJ2-1; v_call: TRBV20-1; clone_size: many; cdr3_length: 14; d_call: TRBD2; cdr3_aa: CSARGSGVGGEQFF; cdr3_nt: TGCAGTGCTAGGGGGAGCGGGGTTGGGGGTGAGCAGTTCTTC
j_call: TRBJ2-7; v_call: TRBV7-9; clone_size: .; cdr3_length: 14; d_call: TRBD1; cdr3_aa: CASSSTGGFYEQYF; cdr3_nt: TGTGCCAGCAGCTCGACAGGGGGCTTCTACGAGCAGTACTTC
j_call: TRBJ2-7; v_call: TRBV2; clone_size: many; cdr3_length: 16; d_call: TRBD1; cdr3_aa: CASSWLDRGSPYEQYF; cdr3_nt: TGTGCCAGCAGTTGGCTAGACAGGGGTTCCCCCTACGAGCAGTACTTC
j_call: TRBJ2-7; v_call: TRBV7-9; clone_size: many; cdr3_length: 11; d_call: .; cdr3_aa: CASSSKYEQYF; cdr3_nt: TGTGCCAGCAGCTCAAAATACGAGCAGTACTTC
j_call: TRBJ2-6; v_call: TRBV19; clone_size: few; cdr3_length: 15; d_call: .; cdr3_aa: CASSIGPSGANVLTF; cdr3_nt: TGTGCCAGTAGTATAGGTCCCTCTGGGGCCAACGTCCTGACTTTC
j_call: TRBJ2-3; v_call: TRBV7-9; clone_size: many; cdr3_length: 13; d_call: .; cdr3_aa: CASSWTGTDTQYF; cdr3_nt: TGTGCCAGCAGCTGGACAGGCACAGATACGCAGTATTTT
j_call: TRBJ2-2; v_call: TRBV13; clone_size: many; cdr3_length: 14; d_call: .; cdr3_aa: CASSLLRTTGELFF; cdr3_nt: TGTGCCAGCAGCTTACTCAGGACCACCGGGGAGCTGTTTTTT
j_call: TRBJ2-6; v_call: TRBV7-9; clone_size: many; cdr3_length: 17; d_call: .; cdr3_aa: CASSSTVSASGANVLTF; cdr3_nt: TGTGCCAGCAGCTCGACAGTTTCCGCCTCTGGGGCCAACGTCCTGACTTTC
j_call: TRBJ2-3; v_call: TRBV7-6; clone_size: many; cdr3_length: 15; d_call: TRBD1; cdr3_aa: CASSSPGQRTDTQYF; cdr3_nt: TGTGCCAGCAGCTCGCCGGGACAGAGGACAGATACGCAGTATTTT
j_call: TRBJ2-1; v_call: TRBV7-6; clone_size: few; cdr3_length: 13; d_call: TRBD2; cdr3_aa: CASSSGLALEQFF; cdr3_nt: TGTGCCAGCAGCAGCGGACTAGCCCTTGAGCAGTTCTTC
j_call: TRBJ2-3; v_call: TRBV20-1; clone_size: many; cdr3_length: 16; d_call: .; cdr3_aa: CSASEGPGLTTDTQYF; cdr3_nt: TGCAGTGCTTCAGAGGGTCCGGGACTGACCACAGATACGCAGTATTTT
j_call: TRBJ1-1; v_call: TRBV5-4; clone_size: many; cdr3_length: 15; d_call: .; cdr3_aa: CASSFGQPMNTEAFF; cdr3_nt: TGTGCCAGCAGCTTTGGGCAGCCCATGAACACTGAAGCTTTCTTT
j_call: TRBJ2-1; v_call: TRBV6-5; clone_size: few; cdr3_length: 14; d_call: .; cdr3_aa: CASSYGGGYNEQFF; cdr3_nt: TGTGCCAGCAGTTACGGAGGGGGGTACAATGAGCAGTTCTTC
j_call: TRBJ2-6; v_call: TRBV19; clone_size: many; cdr3_length: 21; d_call: TRBD1; cdr3_aa: CASTDPGQGSQALSGANVLTF; cdr3_nt: TGTGCCAGTACCGATCCGGGACAGGGTTCCCAAGCTCTTTCAGGGGCCAACGTCCTGACTTTC
j_call: TRBJ2-1; v_call: TRBV6-2/TRBV6-3; clone_size: many; cdr3_length: 16; d_call: TRBD2; cdr3_aa: CASSYGLAGGLDEQFF; cdr3_nt: TGTGCCAGCAGTTACGGACTAGCGGGGGGTTTAGATGAGCAGTTCTTC
j_call: TRBJ2-5; v_call: TRBV12-3/TRBV12-4; clone_size: few; cdr3_length: 14; d_call: .; cdr3_aa: CASSWTASGGTQYF; cdr3_nt: TGTGCCAGCAGTTGGACTGCTTCTGGTGGGACCCAGTACTTC
j_call: TRBJ1-1; v_call: TRBV30; clone_size: .; cdr3_length: 14; d_call: TRBD1; cdr3_aa: CAWTPGQGFLEAFF; cdr3_nt: TGTGCCTGGACGCCGGGACAGGGTTTCTTGGAAGCTTTCTTT
j_call: TRBJ2-7; v_call: TRBV29-1; clone_size: many; cdr3_length: 13; d_call: TRBD1; cdr3_aa: CSVWTGTLYEQYF; cdr3_nt: TGCAGCGTTTGGACAGGGACTCTCTACGAGCAGTACTTC
j_call: TRBJ1-1; v_call: TRBV6-4; clone_size: few; cdr3_length: 13; d_call: .; cdr3_aa: CASSGIRGGQAFF; cdr3_nt: TGTGCCAGCAGTGGTATCCGGGGAGGCCAAGCTTTCTTT
j_call: TRBJ2-1; v_call: TRBV7-2; clone_size: many; cdr3_length: 14; d_call: .; cdr3_aa: CASSLEFYYNEQFF; cdr3_nt: TGTGCCAGCAGCTTAGAGTTTTACTACAATGAGCAGTTCTTC
j_call: TRBJ2-3; v_call: TRBV7-2; clone_size: many; cdr3_length: 15; d_call: .; cdr3_aa: CASSYRQTTGDTQYF; cdr3_nt: TGTGCCAGCAGCTATCGACAGACTACTGGCGATACGCAGTATTTT
j_call: TRBJ1-5; v_call: TRBV7-8; clone_size: few; cdr3_length: 13; d_call: .; cdr3_aa: CASSLVGGRLQHF; cdr3_nt: TGTGCCAGCAGCTTAGTGGGGGGTCGGCTCCAGCATTTT
j_call: TRBJ2-2; v_call: TRBV20-1; clone_size: many; cdr3_length: 15; d_call: TRBD1; cdr3_aa: CSARDRQGDAGELFF; cdr3_nt: TGCAGTGCTAGAGATCGACAGGGGGATGCCGGGGAGCTGTTTTTT
j_call: TRBJ2-3; v_call: TRBV9; clone_size: many; cdr3_length: 15; d_call: TRBD2; cdr3_aa: CASSVRAGDPDTQYF; cdr3_nt: TGTGCCAGCAGCGTACGAGCGGGAGACCCAGATACGCAGTATTTT
j_call: TRBJ2-7; v_call: TRBV27; clone_size: .; cdr3_length: 16; d_call: .; cdr3_aa: CASSLTRTGSTYEQYF; cdr3_nt: TGTGCCAGCAGTTTGACCAGGACTGGAAGCACCTACGAGCAGTACTTC
j_call: TRBJ2-7; v_call: TRBV19; clone_size: many; cdr3_length: 14; d_call: .; cdr3_aa: CASSMTRSDYEQYF; cdr3_nt: TGTGCCAGTAGTATGACCCGGAGCGACTACGAGCAGTACTTC